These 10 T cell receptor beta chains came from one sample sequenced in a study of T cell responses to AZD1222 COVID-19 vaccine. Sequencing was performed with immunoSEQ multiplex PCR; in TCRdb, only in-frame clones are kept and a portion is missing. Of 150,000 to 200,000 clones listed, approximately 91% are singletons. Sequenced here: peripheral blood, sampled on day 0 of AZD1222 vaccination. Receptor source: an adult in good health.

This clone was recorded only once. CDR3 loop: CASSIAWLPELFF. The CDR3 nucleotides read TGTGCCAGTAGTATAGCGTGGCTACCGGAGCTGTTTTTT. The chain uses TRBV19 and TRBJ2-2; D uncertain. The CDR3 is 13 amino acids. Looked up from germline, CDR1 is LNHDA and CDR2 is SQIVND (reference sequence). The ends were cut back, 1 base at V and 10 bases at J, with 10 bases in the middle. Supplemented by reference TRBV19 and TRBJ2-2, the full variable domain reads DGGITQSPKYLFRKEGQNVTLSCEQNLNHDAMYWYRQDPGQGLRLIYYSQIVNDFQKGDIAEGYSVSREKKESFPLTVTSAQKNPTAFYLCASSIAWLPELFFGEGSRLTVL.

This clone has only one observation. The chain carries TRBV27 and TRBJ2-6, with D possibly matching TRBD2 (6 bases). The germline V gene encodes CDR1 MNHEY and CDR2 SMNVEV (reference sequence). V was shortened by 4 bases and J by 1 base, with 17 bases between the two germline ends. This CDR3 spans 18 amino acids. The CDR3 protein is CASSSRGGVRSGANVLTF. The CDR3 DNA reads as TGTGCCAGCAGTTCGCGAGGAGGGGTTCGATCTGGGGCCAACGTCCTGACTTTC.

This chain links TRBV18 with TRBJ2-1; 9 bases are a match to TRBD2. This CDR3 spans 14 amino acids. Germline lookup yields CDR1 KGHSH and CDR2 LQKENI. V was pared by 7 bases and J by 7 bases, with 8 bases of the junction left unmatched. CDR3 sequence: CASFGTSSPNEQFF. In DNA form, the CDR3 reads TGTGCCAGCTTCGGGACTAGCTCCCCTAATGAGCAGTTCTTC.

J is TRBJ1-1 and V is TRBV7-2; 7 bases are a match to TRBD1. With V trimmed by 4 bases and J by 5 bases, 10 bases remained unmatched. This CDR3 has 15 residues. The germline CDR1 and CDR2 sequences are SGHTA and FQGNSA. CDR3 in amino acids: CASSSRRGRKTEAFF. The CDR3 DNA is TGTGCCAGCAGCTCCCGCAGGGGGAGGAAAACTGAAGCTTTCTTT.

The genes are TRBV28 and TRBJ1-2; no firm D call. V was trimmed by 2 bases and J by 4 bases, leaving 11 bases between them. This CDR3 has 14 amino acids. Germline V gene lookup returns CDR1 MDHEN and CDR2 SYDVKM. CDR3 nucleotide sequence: TGTGCCAGCAGTTTAAGGAATCCCCGCTATGGCTACACCTTC. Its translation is CASSLRNPRYGYTF.

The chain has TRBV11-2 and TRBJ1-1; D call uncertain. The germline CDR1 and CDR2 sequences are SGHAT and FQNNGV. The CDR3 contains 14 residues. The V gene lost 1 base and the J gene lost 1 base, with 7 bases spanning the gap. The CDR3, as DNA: TGTGCCAGCAGCTTAGGAAAGCCGAACACTGAAGCTTTCTTT. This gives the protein CASSLGKPNTEAFF.

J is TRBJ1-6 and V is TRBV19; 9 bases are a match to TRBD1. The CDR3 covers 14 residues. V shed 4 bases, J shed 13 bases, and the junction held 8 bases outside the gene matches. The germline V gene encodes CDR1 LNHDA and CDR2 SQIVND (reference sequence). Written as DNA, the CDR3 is TGTGCCAGTAGTAGGCGGACAGGGGTTTGGCCCCTCCACTTT. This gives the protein CASSRRTGVWPLHF.

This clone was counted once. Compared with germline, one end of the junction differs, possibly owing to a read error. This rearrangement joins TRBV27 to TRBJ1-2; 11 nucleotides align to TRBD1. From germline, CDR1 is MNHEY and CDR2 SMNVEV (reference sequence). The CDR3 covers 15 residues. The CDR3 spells CASSSPGTGGYGYTF. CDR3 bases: TGTGCCAGCAGTTCCCCCGGGACAGGGGGGTATGGCTATACCTTC.

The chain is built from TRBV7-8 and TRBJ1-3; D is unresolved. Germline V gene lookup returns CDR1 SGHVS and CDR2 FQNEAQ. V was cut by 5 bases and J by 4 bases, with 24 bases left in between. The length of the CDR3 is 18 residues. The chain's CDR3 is CASSLGGLWVADGNTIYF. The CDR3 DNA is TGTGCCAGCAGCCTTGGAGGGCTCTGGGTAGCGGACGGAAACACCATATATTTT.

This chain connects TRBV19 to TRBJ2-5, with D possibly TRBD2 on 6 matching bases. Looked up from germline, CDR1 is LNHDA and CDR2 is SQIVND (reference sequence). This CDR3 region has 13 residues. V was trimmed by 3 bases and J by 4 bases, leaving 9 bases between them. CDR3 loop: CASSIRGRETQYF. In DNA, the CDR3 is TGTGCCAGTAGTATCCGGGGGAGAGAGACCCAGTACTTC.